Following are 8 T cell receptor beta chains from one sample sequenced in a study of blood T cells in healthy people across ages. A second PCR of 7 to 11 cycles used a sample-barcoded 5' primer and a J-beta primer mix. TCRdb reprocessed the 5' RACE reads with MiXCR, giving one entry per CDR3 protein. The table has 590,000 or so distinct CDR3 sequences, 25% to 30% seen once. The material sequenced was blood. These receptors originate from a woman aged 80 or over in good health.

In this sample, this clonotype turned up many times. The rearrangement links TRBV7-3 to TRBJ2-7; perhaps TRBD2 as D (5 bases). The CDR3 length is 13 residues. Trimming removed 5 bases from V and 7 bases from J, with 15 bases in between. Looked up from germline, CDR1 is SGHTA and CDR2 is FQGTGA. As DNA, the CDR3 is TGTGCCAGCAGCCTCCTTCCACGAGGGGAGCAGTACTTC. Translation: CASSLLPRGEQYF.

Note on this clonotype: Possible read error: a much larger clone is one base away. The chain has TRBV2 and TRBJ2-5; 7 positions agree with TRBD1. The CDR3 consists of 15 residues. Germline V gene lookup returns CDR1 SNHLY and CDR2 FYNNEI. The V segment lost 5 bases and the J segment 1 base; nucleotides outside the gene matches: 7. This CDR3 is CASSKTGQSQETQYF. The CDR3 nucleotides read TGTGCCAGCAGTAAAACGGGACAGTCCCAAGAGACCCAGTACTTC.

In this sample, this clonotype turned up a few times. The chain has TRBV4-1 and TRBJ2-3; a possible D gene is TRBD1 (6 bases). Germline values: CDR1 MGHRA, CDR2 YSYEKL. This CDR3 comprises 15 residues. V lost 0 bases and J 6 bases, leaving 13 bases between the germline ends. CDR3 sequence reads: CASSQDRGVRDTQYF. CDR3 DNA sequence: TGCGCCAGCAGCCAAGACAGGGGTGTGCGTGATACGCAGTATTTT.

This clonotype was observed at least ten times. The CDR3 spells CASRQGQNTEAFF. As DNA, the CDR3 is TGTGCCAGCCGACAGGGCCAGAACACTGAAGCTTTCTTT. This chain uses TRBV2 with TRBJ1-1; TRBD1 agrees at 7 bases. V lost 8 bases and J lost 1; bases outside the gene matches: 4. Germline CDR1 SNHLY, CDR2 FYNNEI. The CDR3 consists of 13 residues. The full variable domain, its missing parts supplied by reference TRBV2 and TRBJ1-1, is EPEVTQTPSHQVTQMGQEVILRCVPISNHLYFYWYRQILGQKVEFLVSFYNNEISEKSEIFDDQFSVERPDGSNFTLKIRSTKLEDSAMYFCASRQGQNTEAFFGQGTRLTVV.

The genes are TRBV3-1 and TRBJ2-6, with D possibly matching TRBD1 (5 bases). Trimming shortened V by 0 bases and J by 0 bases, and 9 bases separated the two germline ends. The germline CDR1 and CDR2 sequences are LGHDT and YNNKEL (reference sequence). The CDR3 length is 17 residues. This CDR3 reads CASSQDRQGSGANVLTF. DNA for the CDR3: TGTGCCAGCAGCCAAGATCGGCAGGGCTCTGGGGCCAACGTCCTGACTTTC. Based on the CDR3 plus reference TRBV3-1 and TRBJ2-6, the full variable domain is DTAVSQTPKYLVTQMGNDKSIKCEQNLGHDTMYWYKQDSKKFLKIMFSYNNKELIINETVPNRFSPKSPDKAHLNLHINSLELGDSAVYFCASSQDRQGSGANVLTFGAGSRLTVL.

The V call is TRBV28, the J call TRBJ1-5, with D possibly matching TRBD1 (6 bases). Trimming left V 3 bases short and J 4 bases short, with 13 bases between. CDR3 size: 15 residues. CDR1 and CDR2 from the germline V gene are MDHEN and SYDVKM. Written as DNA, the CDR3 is TGTGCCAGCAGTTTGGGGGGGCTAAGGAATCAGCCCCAGCATTTT. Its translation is CASSLGGLRNQPQHF.

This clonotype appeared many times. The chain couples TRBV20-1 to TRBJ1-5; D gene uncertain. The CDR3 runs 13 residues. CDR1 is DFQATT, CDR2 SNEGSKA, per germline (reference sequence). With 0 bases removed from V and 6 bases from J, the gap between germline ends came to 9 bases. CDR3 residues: CSAREGGGQPQHF. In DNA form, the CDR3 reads TGCAGTGCTAGAGAGGGTGGAGGTCAGCCCCAGCATTTT.

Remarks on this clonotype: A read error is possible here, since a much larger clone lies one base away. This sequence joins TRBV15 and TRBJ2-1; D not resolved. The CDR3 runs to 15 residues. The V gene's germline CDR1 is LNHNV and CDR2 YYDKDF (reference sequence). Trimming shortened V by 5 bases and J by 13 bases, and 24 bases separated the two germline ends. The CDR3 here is CATSPRSRSQETQFF. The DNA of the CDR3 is TGTGCCACCAGCCCCCGGAGTCGGAGCCAAGAGACCCAGTTCTTC.